The 23 T cell receptor beta chains given below trace back to one sample, sequenced in a study of CD8 T cells in Susac syndrome. RNA was extracted with the RNeasy kit, and a quantity of about 0.45 to 1 ug was reverse transcribed using random hexamers. TCRdb re-called the immunoSEQ multiplex PCR reads with MiXCR, one entry per CDR3 protein. This sample has under 200,000 distinct CDR3 sequences, with 90% to 95% found just once. The sequencing sample was made of CD4+ T cells from PBMCs. The source of these receptors is a human donor with Susac syndrome.

The V gene is TRBV18, the J gene TRBJ2-7, with no clear D. The CDR3 contains 15 residues. Germline V gene lookup returns CDR1 KGHSH and CDR2 LQKENI. V was pared by 3 bases and J by 2 bases, with 14 bases between. The CDR3 is CASSPGTSGAYEQYF. The CDR3 DNA follows: TGTGCCAGCTCACCCGGAACCTCGGGCGCCTACGAGCAGTACTTC.

The CDR3 loop is CASSDSAGENSPLHF. In DNA form, the CDR3 reads TGTGCCAGCAGTGACTCCGCGGGTGAAAATTCACCCCTCCACTTT. V is TRBV6-4 and J is TRBJ1-6, with D unclear. V dropped 0 bases and J dropped 7 bases, with 10 bases sitting between them. This CDR3 has 15 residues. The germline V gene has CDR1 MRHNA and CDR2 SNTAGT.

Turning to this clonotype: The junction departs from the called germline gene at one end, perhaps through a read error. The genes are TRBV7-3 and TRBJ2-6; weak D call: TRBD2 (6 bases). Looked up from germline, CDR1 is SGHTA and CDR2 is FQGTGA. There are 15 residues in the CDR3. The CDR3 DNA is TGTGCCAGCAGCTTATCCGGGACTGGGGCCAACATCCTGACTTTC. Protein: CASSLSGTGANILTF.

This chain connects TRBV6-5 to TRBJ2-3; D remains ambiguous. Trimming removed 5 bases at V and 2 bases at J, with 8 bases between. Germline V gives CDR1 MNHEY, CDR2 SVGAGI. The CDR3 is 13 residues long. This chain's CDR3 is CASSHGATDTQYF. CDR3 in DNA: TGTGCCAGCAGTCACGGCGCCACAGATACGCAGTATTTT.

The chain recombines TRBV29-1 with TRBJ2-1; TRBD2 matches at 8 bases. The CDR3 is 14 residues long. Germline trimming cut 6 bases from V and 4 bases from J; bases unmatched to any gene: 8. Germline V lookup: CDR1 SQVTM, CDR2 ANQGSEA. This CDR3 reads CSVRGSGVYNEQFF. DNA of the CDR3: TGCAGCGTCAGAGGTAGCGGGGTTTACAATGAGCAGTTCTTC.

The chain employs TRBV6-5 and TRBJ2-7; the match to TRBD2 covers 8 bases. Germline CDR1 MNHEY, CDR2 SVGAGI. This CDR3 comprises 19 residues. The V segment lost 2 bases and the J segment 0 bases; nucleotides outside the gene matches: 15. The CDR3 coding sequence is TGTGCCAGCAGTTACCGGGGTGCCGCTAGGCGGGAGGTCTCCTACGAGCAGTACTTC. This translates into CASSYRGAARREVSYEQYF.

The chain combines TRBV7-3 with TRBJ2-7; 10 positions match TRBD1. J was trimmed by 9 bases and V by 4 bases; bases with no gene match: 6. Germline V gene lookup returns CDR1 SGHTA and CDR2 FQGTGA. The CDR3 spans 13 residues. CDR3 DNA sequence: TGTGCCAGCAGCTACGGACAGGGGGGATGGCAGTACTTC. Translating it yields CASSYGQGGWQYF.

The chain employs TRBV7-3 and TRBJ2-4; TRBD2 matches 7 bases. Germline V lookup: CDR1 SGHTA, CDR2 FQGTGA. The CDR3 contains 15 residues. V dropped 5 bases and J dropped 7; count of bases not matched to a gene: 11. The CDR3 is CASSQRGGRQNIQYF. CDR3 bases: TGTGCCAGCAGCCAGCGCGGCGGGAGACAGAACATTCAGTACTTC. The variable domain in full, with the rest retrieved from reference TRBV7-3 and TRBJ2-4, is GAGVSQTPSNKVTEKGKYVELRCDPISGHTALYWYRQSLGQGPEFLIYFQGTGAADDSGLPNDRFFAVRPEGSVSTLKIQRTERGDSAVYLCASSQRGGRQNIQYFGAGTRLSVL.

This sequence joins TRBV5-4 and TRBJ2-7; 11 positions agree with TRBD2. This CDR3 region has 15 residues. V gave up 4 bases and J gave up 5 bases; unmatched junction bases: 8. Germline V gene lookup returns CDR1 SGHNT and CDR2 YYREEE (reference sequence). The CDR3 is CASSRSSGRSHEQYF. The CDR3 DNA follows: TGTGCCAGCAGCAGGTCTAGCGGGAGGTCTCACGAGCAGTACTTC.

The chain links TRBV28 to TRBJ1-2, with a weak D call TRBD1 (6 bases). V dropped 4 bases and J dropped 4 bases, with 10 bases sitting between them. Per germline, CDR1 MDHEN and CDR2 SYDVKM. The CDR3 is made up of 13 amino acids. CDR3 bases: TGTGCCAGCAGTTCAACAGGGCTCTATGGCTACACCTTC. Protein sequence: CASSSTGLYGYTF.

The chain has TRBV7-2 and TRBJ2-7; no definite D call. Germline V gene lookup returns CDR1 SGHTA and CDR2 FQGNSA. CDR3 length: 15 residues. V lost 5 bases and J 0 bases, leaving 14 bases between the germline ends. The CDR3 DNA follows: TGTGCCAGCAGCGACGATACCGATTTCTCCTACGAGCAGTACTTC. It specifies CASSDDTDFSYEQYF.

The chain joins TRBV5-6 to TRBJ1-6, with unresolved D. This CDR3 spans 15 amino acids. Between the trimmed V and J ends, which lost 2 bases and 0 bases, there was a span of 6 bases. Germline lookup yields CDR1 SGHDT and CDR2 YYEEEE. Here the CDR3 DNA reads TGTGCCAGCAGCTTATACAGCTCCTATAATTCACCCCTCCACTTT. Its translation is CASSLYSSYNSPLHF.

The chain carries TRBV4-2 and TRBJ2-3, with 9 bases lining up with TRBD2. CDR1 LGHNA and CDR2 YNFKEQ come from the germline V gene. V was pared by 3 bases and J by 0 bases, with 7 bases of the junction left unmatched. The CDR3 contains 17 residues. CDR3 sequence: CASSQGTSWTSTDTQYF. CDR3 bases: TGTGCCAGCAGCCAGGGGACTAGCTGGACTAGCACAGATACGCAGTATTTT.

The chain has TRBV20-1 and TRBJ1-1; D remains unclear. V shed 1 base and J shed 2 bases, with 5 bases lying between them. From germline, CDR1 is DFQATT and CDR2 SNEGSKA (reference sequence). CDR3 length: 12 amino acids. CDR3 sequence reads: CSARVGNTEAFF. Written as DNA, the CDR3 is TGCAGTGCTAGAGTGGGAAACACTGAAGCTTTCTTT.

The rearrangement uses TRBV7-9 and TRBJ2-3, with D unresolved. This CDR3 has 12 residues. The V gene lost 5 bases and the J gene lost 2 bases, with 5 bases spanning the gap. Germline lookup yields CDR1 SEHNR and CDR2 FQNEAQ (reference sequence). CDR3 sequence reads: CASSRNTDTQYF. DNA of the CDR3: TGTGCCAGCAGCCGTAACACAGATACGCAGTATTTT.

The chain uses TRBV6-5 and TRBJ2-7, with TRBD2 identical over 9 bases. Trimming cost V 6 bases and J 3 bases; bases outside gene matches: 3. The CDR3 spans 13 residues. From germline, CDR1 is MNHEY and CDR2 SVGAGI. The CDR3 spells CASRRREGYEQYF. In DNA, the CDR3 is TGTGCCAGCAGGCGGCGGGAGGGCTACGAGCAGTACTTC.

The rearrangement links TRBV2 to TRBJ2-1; either TRBD1 or TRBD2 may supply D (5 bases each). The length of the CDR3 is 14 residues. CDR1 is SNHLY, CDR2 FYNNEI, per germline. V gave up 3 bases and J gave up 7 bases, with 13 bases separating them. The CDR3 sequence is CASSEKGSGNEQFF. The CDR3 DNA reads TGTGCCAGCAGTGAGAAGGGGTCGGGGAATGAGCAGTTCTTC.

The chain combines TRBV30 with TRBJ1-1; TRBD1 is a possible D gene (5 bases). Germline CDR1 is GTSNPN and CDR2 is SVGIG (reference sequence). CDR3 size: 14 residues. Deletions cut 1 base from V and 5 bases from J, with 14 bases between. DNA for the CDR3: TGTGCCTGGAGTGCGGGGACGTGGGGTACTGAAGCTTTCTTT. It translates to CAWSAGTWGTEAFF. Together with reference TRBV30 and TRBJ1-1, the CDR3 gives the full variable domain: SQTIHQWPATLVQPVGSPLSLECTVEGTSNPNLYWYRQAAGRGLQLLFYSVGIGQISSEVPQNLSASRPQDRQFILSSKKLLLSDSGFYLCAWSAGTWGTEAFFGQGTRLTVV.

The chain combines TRBV3-1 with TRBJ1-5; the match to TRBD1 covers 10 bases. The CDR3 consists of 18 residues. With V trimmed by 6 bases and J by 2 bases, 13 bases remained unmatched. The germline V gene encodes CDR1 LGHDT and CDR2 YNNKEL (reference sequence). CDR3 DNA sequence: TGTGCCAGCAGTCAACGGACAGGGGGGAACGAGGGCAATCAGCCCCAGCATTTT. This translates into CASSQRTGGNEGNQPQHF.

V gene TRBV7-3 combines with J gene TRBJ2-6; D not resolved. The CDR3 is 16 amino acids. Per the germline V gene, CDR1 is SGHTA and CDR2 is FQGTGA. V lost 1 base and J 4 bases, leaving 11 bases between the germline ends. This chain's CDR3 is CASSLMAGYGANVLTF. CDR3 sequence (DNA): TGTGCCAGCAGCTTAATGGCAGGATACGGGGCCAACGTCCTGACTTTC.

V gene TRBV3-1 combines with J gene TRBJ2-1, with D unclear. Trimming stripped 4 bases from V and 0 bases from J, with 13 bases between. CDR1 is LGHDT, CDR2 YNNKEL, per germline (reference sequence). CDR3 length equals 16 residues. The CDR3 bases are TGTGCCAGCAGCCCGGCCACCCCAAGCTCCTACAATGAGCAGTTCTTC. Translation: CASSPATPSSYNEQFF.

The CDR3 DNA reads TGCAGTGCTAACAGAGTGAACACTGAAGCTTTCTTT. Its translation: CSANRVNTEAFF. The chain employs TRBV20-1 and TRBJ1-1; D is ambiguous. The ends were cut back, 4 bases at V and 0 bases at J, with 6 bases in the middle. The germline V gene encodes CDR1 DFQATT and CDR2 SNEGSKA (reference sequence). The CDR3 is 12 amino acids.

The V gene is TRBV10-3, the J gene TRBJ2-7, with D tentatively TRBD1 (6 bases). V dropped 9 bases and J dropped 3 bases, with 12 bases sitting between them. The CDR3 runs 12 residues. CDR1 is ENHRY and CDR2 is SYGVKD in the germline V gene. The chain's CDR3 is CAIKDSIYEQYF. The CDR3 DNA reads TGTGCCATTAAGGACAGCATCTACGAGCAGTACTTC.